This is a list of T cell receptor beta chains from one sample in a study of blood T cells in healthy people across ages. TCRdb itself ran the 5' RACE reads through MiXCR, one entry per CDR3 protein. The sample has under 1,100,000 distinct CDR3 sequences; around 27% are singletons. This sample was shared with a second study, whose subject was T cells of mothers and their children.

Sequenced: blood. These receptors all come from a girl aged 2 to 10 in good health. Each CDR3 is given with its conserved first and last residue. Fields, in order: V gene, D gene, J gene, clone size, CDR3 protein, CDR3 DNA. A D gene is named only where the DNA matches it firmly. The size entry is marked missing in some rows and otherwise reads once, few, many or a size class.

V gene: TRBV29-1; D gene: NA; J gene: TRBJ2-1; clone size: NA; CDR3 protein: CSVEGSRVDEQFF; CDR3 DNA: TGCAGCGTTGAAGGGAGCAGGGTCGATGAGCAGTTCTTC
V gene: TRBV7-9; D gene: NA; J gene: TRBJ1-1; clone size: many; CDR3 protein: CASSDSNTEAFF; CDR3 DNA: TGTGCCAGCAGCGACAGCAACACTGAAGCTTTCTTT
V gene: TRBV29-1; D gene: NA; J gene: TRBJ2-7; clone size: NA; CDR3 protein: CSVVGAGTYEQYF; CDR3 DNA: TGCAGCGTTGTTGGCGCAGGAACCTACGAGCAGTACTTC
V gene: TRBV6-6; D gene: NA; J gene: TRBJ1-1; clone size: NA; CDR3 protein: CASSPGGGEAFF; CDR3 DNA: TGTGCCAGCAGCCCGGGGGGGGGCGAAGCTTTCTTT
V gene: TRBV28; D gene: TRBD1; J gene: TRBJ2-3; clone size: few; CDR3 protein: CASSLKGALGLEQYF; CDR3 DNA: TGTGCCAGCAGTTTAAAGGGGGCCCTAGGGTTGGAGCAGTATTTT
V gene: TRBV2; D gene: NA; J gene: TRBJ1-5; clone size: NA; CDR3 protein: CASSASHLSNQPQHF; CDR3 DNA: TGTGCCAGCAGTGCGAGTCACCTTAGCAATCAGCCCCAGCATTTT
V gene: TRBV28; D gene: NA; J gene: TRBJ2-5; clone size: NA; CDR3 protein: CVSSLRLVEETQYF; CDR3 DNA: TGTGTCAGCAGTTTAAGACTGGTGGAAGAGACCCAGTACTTC
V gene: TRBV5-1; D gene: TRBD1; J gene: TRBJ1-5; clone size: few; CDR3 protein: CASSPGQGARQPQHF; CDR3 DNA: TGCGCCAGCAGCCCTGGACAGGGGGCGCGTCAGCCCCAGCATTTT
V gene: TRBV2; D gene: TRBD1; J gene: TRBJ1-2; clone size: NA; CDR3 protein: CASPGTGYYGYTF; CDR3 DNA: TGTGCCAGCCCCGGGACAGGGTACTATGGCTACACCTTC
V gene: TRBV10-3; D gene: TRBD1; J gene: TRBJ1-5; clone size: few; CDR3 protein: CAISDRVQNQPQHF; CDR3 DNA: TGTGCCATCTCCGACAGGGTTCAGAATCAGCCCCAGCATTTT
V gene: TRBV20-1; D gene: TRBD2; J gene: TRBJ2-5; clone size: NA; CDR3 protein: CSARRGGGQETQYF; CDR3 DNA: TGCAGTGCTAGACGCGGGGGGGGTCAAGAGACCCAGTACTTC
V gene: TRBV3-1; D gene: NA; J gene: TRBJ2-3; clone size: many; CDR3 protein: CASSQTSTDTQYF; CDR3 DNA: TGTGCCAGCAGCCAGACCAGCACAGATACGCAGTATTTT
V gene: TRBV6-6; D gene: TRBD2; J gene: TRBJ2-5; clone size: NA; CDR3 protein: CASSDGGFQETQYF; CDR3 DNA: TGTGCCAGCAGCGACGGGGGGTTCCAGGAGACCCAGTACTTC
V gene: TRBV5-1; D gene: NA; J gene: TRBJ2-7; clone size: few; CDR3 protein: CASSLDANYEQYF; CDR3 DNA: TGCGCCAGCAGCTTGGATGCCAACTACGAGCAGTACTTC
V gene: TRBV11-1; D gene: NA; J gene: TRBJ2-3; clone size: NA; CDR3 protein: CASSGLRTWDTQYF; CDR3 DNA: TGTGCCAGCAGCGGACTGAGGACTTGGGATACGCAGTATTTT
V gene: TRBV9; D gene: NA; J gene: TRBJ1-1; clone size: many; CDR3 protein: CASSGGGGFVWGTEAFF; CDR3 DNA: TGTGCCAGCAGCGGAGGGGGAGGCTTCGTCTGGGGCACTGAAGCTTTCTTT
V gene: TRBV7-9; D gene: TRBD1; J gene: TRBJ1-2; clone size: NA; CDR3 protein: CASSYGQAPGGYTF; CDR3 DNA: TGTGCCAGCAGCTATGGACAGGCCCCGGGAGGCTACACCTTC
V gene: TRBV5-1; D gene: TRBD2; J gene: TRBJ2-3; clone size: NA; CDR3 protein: CASNSGGAKLYADTQYF; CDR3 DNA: TGCGCCAGCAATAGCGGGGGGGCTAAACTTTACGCAGATACGCAGTATTTT
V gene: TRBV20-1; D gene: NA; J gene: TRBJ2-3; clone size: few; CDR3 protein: CSAISLGTQYF; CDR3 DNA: TGCAGTGCTATTAGTTTGGGTACGCAGTATTTT
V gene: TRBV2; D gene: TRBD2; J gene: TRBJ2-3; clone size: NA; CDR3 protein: CASSPLLAGGTDTQYF; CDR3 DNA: TGTGCCAGCAGTCCCCTACTAGCGGGGGGCACAGATACGCAGTATTTT
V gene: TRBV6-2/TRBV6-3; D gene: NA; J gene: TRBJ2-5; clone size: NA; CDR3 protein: CASSYGDSDSQETQYF; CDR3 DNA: TGTGCCAGCAGTTACGGAGACTCGGACAGTCAAGAGACCCAGTACTTC
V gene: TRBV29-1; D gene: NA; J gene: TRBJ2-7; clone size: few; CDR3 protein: CSVEADTYEQYF; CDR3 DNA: TGCAGCGTTGAAGCGGATACCTACGAGCAGTACTTC
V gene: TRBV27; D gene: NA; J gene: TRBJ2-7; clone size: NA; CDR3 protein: CASSLLGNIYEQYF; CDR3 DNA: TGTGCCAGCAGTTTATTGGGAAATATCTACGAGCAGTACTTC
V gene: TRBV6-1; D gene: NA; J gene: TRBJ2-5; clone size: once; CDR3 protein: CASSERGGLETQYF; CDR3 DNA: TGTGCCAGCAGTGAAAGGGGAGGATTGGAGACCCAGTACTTC
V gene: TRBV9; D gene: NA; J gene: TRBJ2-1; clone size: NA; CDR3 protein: CASSVTSSHEQFF; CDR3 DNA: TGTGCCAGCAGCGTGACTAGTTCCCATGAGCAGTTCTTC
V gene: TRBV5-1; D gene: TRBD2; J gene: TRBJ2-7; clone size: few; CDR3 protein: CASSGGTSGFYEQYF; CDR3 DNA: TGCGCCAGCAGCGGAGGGACTAGCGGGTTCTACGAGCAGTACTTC
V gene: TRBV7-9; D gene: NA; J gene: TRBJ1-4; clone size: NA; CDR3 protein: CASSLPNADATNEKLFF; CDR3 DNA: TGTGCCAGCAGCTTACCGAATGCGGACGCAACTAATGAAAAACTGTTTTTT
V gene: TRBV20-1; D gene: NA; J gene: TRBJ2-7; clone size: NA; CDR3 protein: CSASKFGSEQYF; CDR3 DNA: TGCAGTGCTAGTAAGTTCGGGAGCGAGCAGTACTTC
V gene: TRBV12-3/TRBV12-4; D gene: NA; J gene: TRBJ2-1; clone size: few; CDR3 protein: CASSLGETQCF; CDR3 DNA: TGTGCCAGCAGTTTAGGAGAGACCCAGTGCTTC
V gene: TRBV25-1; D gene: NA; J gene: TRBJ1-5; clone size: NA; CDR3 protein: CASSEQGNNQPQHF; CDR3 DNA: TGTGCCAGCAGTGAACAAGGTAATAATCAGCCCCAGCATTTT
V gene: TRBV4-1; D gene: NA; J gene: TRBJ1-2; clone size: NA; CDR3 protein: CASSPRDTGDYGYTF; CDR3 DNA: TGCGCCAGCAGCCCACGGGACACCGGGGACTATGGCTACACCTTC
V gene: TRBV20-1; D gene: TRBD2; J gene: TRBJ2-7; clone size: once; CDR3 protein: CSATSRHSYEQYF; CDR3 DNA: TGCAGTGCGACTAGCCGCCACAGCTACGAGCAGTACTTC
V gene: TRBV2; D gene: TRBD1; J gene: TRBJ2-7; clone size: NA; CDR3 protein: CASSDGVQGKDEQYF; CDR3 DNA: TGTGCCAGCAGTGATGGAGTACAGGGGAAAGACGAGCAGTACTTC
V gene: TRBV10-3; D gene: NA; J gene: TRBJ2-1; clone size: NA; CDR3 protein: CAIKQDNSYNEQFF; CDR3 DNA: TGTGCCATCAAACAAGACAACTCCTACAATGAGCAGTTCTTC
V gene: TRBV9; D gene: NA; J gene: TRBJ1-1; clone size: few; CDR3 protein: CASSVAQSREAFF; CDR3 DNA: TGTGCCAGCAGCGTAGCGCAGTCTCGGGAAGCTTTCTTT
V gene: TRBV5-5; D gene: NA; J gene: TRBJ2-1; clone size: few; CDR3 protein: CASSLYIVSNEQFF; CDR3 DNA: TGTGCCAGCAGCTTGTATATAGTTTCCAATGAGCAGTTCTTC
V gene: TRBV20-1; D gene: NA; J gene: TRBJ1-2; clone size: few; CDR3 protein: CSANVRDRNGYTF; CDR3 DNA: TGCAGTGCTAATGTACGGGACCGCAATGGCTACACCTTC
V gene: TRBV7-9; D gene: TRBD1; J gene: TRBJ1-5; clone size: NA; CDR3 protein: CASRWTGRNQPQHF; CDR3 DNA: TGTGCCAGCAGATGGACAGGGAGGAATCAGCCCCAGCATTTT
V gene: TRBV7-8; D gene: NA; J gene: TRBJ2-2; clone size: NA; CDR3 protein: CASSLAKVGVGELSF; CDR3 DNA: TGTGCCAGCAGCTTAGCCAAGGTCGGGGTTGGGGAGCTGTCTTTT
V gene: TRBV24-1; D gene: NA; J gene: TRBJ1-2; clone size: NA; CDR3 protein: CATSDPQRWGYTF; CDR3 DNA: TGTGCCACCAGTGATCCGCAAAGGTGGGGCTACACCTTC
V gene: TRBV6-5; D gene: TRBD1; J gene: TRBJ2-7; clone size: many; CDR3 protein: CASSSSTGAYEQYF; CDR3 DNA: TGTGCCAGCAGCTCCTCGACAGGGGCCTACGAGCAGTACTTC
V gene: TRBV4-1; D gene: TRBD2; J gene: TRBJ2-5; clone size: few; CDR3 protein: CASSLGVAGGPTQETQYF; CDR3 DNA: TGCGCCAGCAGCCTTGGGGTAGCGGGAGGACCGACCCAAGAGACCCAGTACTTC
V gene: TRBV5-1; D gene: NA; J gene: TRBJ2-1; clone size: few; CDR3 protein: CASSLLALTDNEQFF; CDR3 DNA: TGCGCCAGCAGCTTGTTAGCCTTGACGGATAATGAGCAGTTCTTC
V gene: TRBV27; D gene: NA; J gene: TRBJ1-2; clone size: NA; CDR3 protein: CASSLRGGGNYGYTF; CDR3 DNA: TGTGCCAGCAGTTTACGCGGGGGTGGCAACTATGGCTACACCTTC
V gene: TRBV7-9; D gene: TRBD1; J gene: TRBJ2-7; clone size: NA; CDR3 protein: CASSRDRVPYEQYF; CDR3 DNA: TGTGCCAGCAGCCGGGACAGGGTACCCTACGAGCAGTACTTC
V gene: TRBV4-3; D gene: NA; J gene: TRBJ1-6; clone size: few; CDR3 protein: CASSQEYGNSPLHF; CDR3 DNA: TGCGCCAGCAGCCAAGAGTATGGGAATTCACCCCTCCACTTT
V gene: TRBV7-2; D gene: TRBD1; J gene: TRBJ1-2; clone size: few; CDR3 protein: CASSLPTRGRDYGYTF; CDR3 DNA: TGTGCCAGCAGCTTACCAACCAGGGGGCGAGACTATGGCTACACCTTC
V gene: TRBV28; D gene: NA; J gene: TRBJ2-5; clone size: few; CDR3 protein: CASSLDPSGPNQETQYF; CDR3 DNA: TGTGCCAGCAGTTTAGACCCCTCCGGACCCAACCAAGAGACCCAGTACTTC
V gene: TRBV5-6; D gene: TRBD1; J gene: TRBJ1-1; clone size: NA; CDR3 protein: CASSRGTDYGVVTEAFF; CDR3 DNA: TGTGCCAGCAGCCGTGGGACAGACTATGGGGTGGTAACTGAAGCTTTCTTT
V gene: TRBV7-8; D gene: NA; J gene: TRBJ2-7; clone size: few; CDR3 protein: CASSLIGFLEGSYEQYF; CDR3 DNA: TGTGCCAGCAGCTTAATCGGATTTTTAGAGGGGAGCTACGAGCAGTACTTC
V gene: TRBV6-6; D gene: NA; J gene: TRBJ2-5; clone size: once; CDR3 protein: CASSSREQETQYF; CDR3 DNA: TGTGCCAGCAGTTCCCGGGAACAAGAGACCCAGTACTTC
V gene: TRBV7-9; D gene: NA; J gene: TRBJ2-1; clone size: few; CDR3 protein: CASSRITGEQFF; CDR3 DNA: TGTGCCAGCAGCCGCATAACCGGCGAGCAGTTCTTC
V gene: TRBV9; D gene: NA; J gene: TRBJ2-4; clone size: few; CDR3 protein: CASSPPTGDIQYF; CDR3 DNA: TGTGCCAGCAGCCCCCCGACTGGGGACATTCAGTACTTC
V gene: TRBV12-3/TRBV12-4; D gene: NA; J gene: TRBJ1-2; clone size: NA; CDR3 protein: CASRPTRWEGYTF; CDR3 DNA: TGTGCCAGCAGACCGACAAGGTGGGAGGGCTACACCTTC
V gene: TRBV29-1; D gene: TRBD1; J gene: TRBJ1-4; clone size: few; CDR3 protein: CSASGTGASNEKLFF; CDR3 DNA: TGCAGCGCGTCCGGGACAGGGGCATCTAATGAAAAACTGTTTTTT
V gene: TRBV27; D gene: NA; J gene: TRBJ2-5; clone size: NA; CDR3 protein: CASSSSGSSKETQYF; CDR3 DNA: TGTGCCAGCAGTTCCTCCGGGTCCTCAAAAGAGACCCAGTACTTC
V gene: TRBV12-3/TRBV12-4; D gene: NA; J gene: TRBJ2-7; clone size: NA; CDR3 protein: CVSSLRPPYEQYF; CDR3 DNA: TGTGTCAGCAGTTTGCGGCCTCCCTACGAGCAGTACTTC